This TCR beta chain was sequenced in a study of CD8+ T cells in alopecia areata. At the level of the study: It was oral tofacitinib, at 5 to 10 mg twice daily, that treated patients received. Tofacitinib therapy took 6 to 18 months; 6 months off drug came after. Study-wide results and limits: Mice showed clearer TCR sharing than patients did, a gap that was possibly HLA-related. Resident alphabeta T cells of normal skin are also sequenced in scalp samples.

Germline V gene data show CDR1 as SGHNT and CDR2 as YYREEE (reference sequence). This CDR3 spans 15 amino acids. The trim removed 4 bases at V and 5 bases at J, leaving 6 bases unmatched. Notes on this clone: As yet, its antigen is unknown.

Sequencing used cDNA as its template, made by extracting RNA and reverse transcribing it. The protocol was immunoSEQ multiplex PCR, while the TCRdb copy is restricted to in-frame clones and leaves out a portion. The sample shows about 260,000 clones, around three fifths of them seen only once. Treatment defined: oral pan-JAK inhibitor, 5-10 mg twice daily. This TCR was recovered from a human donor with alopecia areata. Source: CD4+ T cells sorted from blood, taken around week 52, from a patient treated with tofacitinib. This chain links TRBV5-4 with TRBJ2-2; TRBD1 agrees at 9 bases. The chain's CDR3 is CASSPGQGKTGELFF. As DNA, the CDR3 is TGTGCCAGCAGCCCGGGACAGGGAAAAACCGGGGAGCTGTTTTTT. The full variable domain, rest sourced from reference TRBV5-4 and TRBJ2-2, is ETGVTQSPTHLIKTRGQQVTLRCSSQSGHNTVSWYQQALGQGPQFIFQYYREEENGRGNFPPRFSGLQFPNYSSELNVNALELDDSALYLCASSPGQGKTGELFFGEGSRLTVL.